The 28 T cell receptor beta chains below were found in one sample sequenced in a study. Via MiXCR, TCRdb re-called the RT-PCR reads, giving one row per CDR3 protein. The data contain more than 550,000 distinct CDR3 sequences, approximately 15% of them singletons. Sequencing was performed on memory CD4+ T cells from blood. Receptors originate from a female donor in good health, serving as a healthy control.

The chain employs TRBV21-1 and TRBJ2-3; TRBD1, the table's D call, lacks a check against the DNA. TRBV21-1 is a pseudogene segment. The CDR3 has 16 residues. Here the CDR3 DNA reads TGTGCCAGCAGCAAAGGAGCGCCCCGGGCCACAGATACGCAGTATTTT. This translates into CASSKGAPRATDTQYF.

This clonotype was observed a few times. V is TRBV6-1 and J is TRBJ1-5, with 7 bases aligning to TRBD1. Germline assignment: CDR1 MNHNS and CDR2 SASEGT. After removal of 5 bases from V and 6 bases from J, the junction contained 13 bases not matched to a gene. There are 16 residues in the CDR3. CDR3 amino acids: CASSLNGQATGQPQHF. The CDR3 region has the DNA TGTGCCAGCAGTCTGAATGGACAGGCCACAGGTCAGCCCCAGCATTTT.

Many counts were recorded for this clonotype. V is TRBV20-1 and J is TRBJ2-3; TRBD2 is a possible D gene (5 bases). The CDR3 has 13 residues. V lost 3 bases and J lost 5, with 12 bases in between. Germline assignment: CDR1 DFQATT and CDR2 SNEGSKA (reference sequence). The CDR3 spells CSARSGIGDTQYF. CDR3 bases: TGCAGTGCTAGGTCCGGGATAGGAGATACGCAGTATTTT.

This clonotype was observed at least ten times. The V gene is TRBV6-5, the J gene TRBJ1-3; D unclear. The CDR3 runs 14 residues. CDR1 MNHEY and CDR2 SVGAGI come from the germline V gene. Trimming took 6 bases from V and 1 from J, leaving 10 bases between them. In nucleotides, the CDR3 is TGTGCCAGCAGCCTCGTTATATCTGGAAACACCATATATTTT. This encodes CASSLVISGNTIYF.

This clonotype was picked up a small number of times. J is TRBJ2-2 and V is TRBV7-3; 11 positions agree with TRBD2. V lost 4 bases, J lost 4 bases, and 2 bases stayed unmatched. The CDR3 has 15 residues. The V gene's germline CDR1 is SGHTA and CDR2 FQGTGA. CDR3 sequence (DNA): TGTGCCAGCAGCTACGGGACTAGCGGCACCGGGGAGCTGTTTTTT. It codes for CASSYGTSGTGELFF.

The J gene is TRBJ1-1, the V gene TRBV6-6, with 7 positions matching TRBD1. With 0 bases clipped from V and 3 bases from J, the junction kept 4 bases outside the gene matches. The length of the CDR3 is 15 residues. From germline, CDR1 is MNHNY and CDR2 SVGAGI (reference sequence). CDR3 DNA: TGTGCCAGCAGTTACTCACAGGGGTCTGACACTGAAGCTTTCTTT. Translation: CASSYSQGSDTEAFF.

This clonotype came up many times. The chain couples TRBV20-1 to TRBJ2-1; 8 bases match TRBD2. V lost 0 bases to trimming and J lost 9 bases; unmatched junction nucleotides: 4. The germline V gene encodes CDR1 DFQATT and CDR2 SNEGSKA (reference sequence). This CDR3 has 13 residues. The CDR3 spells CSARDMLAGEQFF. As DNA, the CDR3 is TGCAGTGCTAGAGATATGCTAGCGGGTGAGCAGTTCTTC.

About this clonotype itself: It may be a read error: a sequence one base away is much more abundant. The CDR3 DNA reads as TGCAGTGGTCCGAAGCCGCAGGACAACGCCAATGAGCAGTCCTTC. Translated: CSGPKPQDNANEQSF. The rearrangement uses TRBV20-1 and TRBJ2-1; a possible D gene is TRBD1 (5 bases). CDR1 is DFQATT, CDR2 SNEGSKA, per germline (reference sequence). The CDR3 is made up of 15 amino acids.

V and J are TRBV19 and TRBJ1-6; 7 bases match TRBD1. With 5 bases clipped from V and 6 bases from J, the junction kept 4 bases outside the gene matches. The CDR3 is 14 residues long. Germline V gene sequence: CDR1 LNHDA, CDR2 SQIVND (reference sequence). The CDR3 nucleotides are TGTGCCAGTAGTGCCGGGACAGCTAATTCACCCCTCCACTTT. This codes for CASSAGTANSPLHF.

This clonotype has only a few counts. This rearrangement joins TRBV7-3 to TRBJ2-5, with 9 bases matching TRBD2. Germline V gives CDR1 SGHTA, CDR2 FQGTGA. This CDR3 has 17 amino acids. V was pared by 1 base and J by 0 bases, with 6 bases of the junction left unmatched. The CDR3 DNA follows: TGTGCCAGCAGCTTAATGCCGGCTAGCGGGAACCAAGAGACCCAGTACTTC. It yields the protein CASSLMPASGNQETQYF.

This sequence joins TRBV20-1 and TRBJ2-5, with D possibly TRBD1 on 5 matching bases. In germline, CDR1 is DFQATT, CDR2 SNEGSKA (reference sequence). This CDR3 comprises 13 residues. Trimming removed 3 bases at V and 7 bases at J, with 15 bases between. CDR3 amino acids: CSASPETQGTQYF. The CDR3 DNA is TGCAGTGCTAGTCCAGAAACCCAGGGGACCCAGTACTTC.

The V call is TRBV4-2, the J call TRBJ2-5; weak D call: TRBD2 (5 bases). The length of the CDR3 is 17 residues. Trimming left V 0 bases short and J 5 bases short, with 19 bases between. Germline V CDR1 and CDR2: LGHNA, YNFKEQ. The CDR3 DNA follows: TGTGCCAGCAGCCAAGAAGCGTACGGGGTTCCTAGGGAGACCCAGTACTTC. Protein product: CASSQEAYGVPRETQYF.

This chain connects TRBV20-1 to TRBJ1-5, with D perhaps matching TRBD1 (6 bases). Germline V CDR1 and CDR2: DFQATT, SNEGSKA (reference sequence). The germline V and J ends were trimmed by 6 bases and 0 bases, with 12 bases remaining between them. This CDR3 region has 14 residues. The CDR3 loop reads CSAPGEYSNQPQHF. CDR3 in DNA: TGCAGTGCCCCAGGGGAATATAGCAATCAGCCCCAGCATTTT.

This clonotype appeared a few times. CDR3 nucleotide sequence: TGTGCCAGCAGCTTTGAGGGGACTGACACCGGGGAGCTGTTTTTT. Translated: CASSFEGTDTGELFF. The V call is TRBV7-2, the J call TRBJ2-2, with D possibly matching TRBD2 (6 bases). Germline V CDR1 and CDR2: SGHTA, FQGNSA. This CDR3 is built from 15 residues. V shed 3 bases and J shed 3 bases, with 11 bases lying between them.

The chain carries TRBV7-2 and TRBJ2-5; 14 bases match TRBD2. From germline, CDR1 is SGHTA and CDR2 FQGNSA. J lost 8 bases, V lost 5 bases, and 7 bases had no gene match. The CDR3 is 15 amino acids. Written as DNA, the CDR3 is TGTGCCAGCAGCCCTCCAGGACTAGCGGGAGGTACCCAGTACTTC. Protein: CASSPPGLAGGTQYF.

This clonotype was counted once. This chain joins TRBV6-6 and TRBJ2-3, with 10 bases matching TRBD2. Unmatched junction bases numbered 5, after V lost 4 bases and J lost 4 bases. From germline, CDR1 is MNHNY and CDR2 SVGAGI (reference sequence). The CDR3 sequence is 15 residues long. The CDR3 protein is CASSSQAGGADTQYF. The DNA of the CDR3 is TGTGCCAGCAGTTCCCAAGCGGGGGGGGCAGATACGCAGTATTTT.

This clonotype occurred a few times. The chain is built from TRBV27 and TRBJ2-5, with D perhaps matching TRBD1 (5 bases). The CDR3 covers 14 residues. Trimming shortened V by 5 bases and J by 2 bases, and 12 bases separated the two germline ends. The germline V gene has CDR1 MNHEY and CDR2 SMNVEV (reference sequence). CDR3 loop: CASSGARTQETQYF. CDR3 sequence (DNA): TGTGCCAGCAGTGGCGCCCGGACACAAGAGACCCAGTACTTC.

CDR3 sequence (DNA): TGCAGTGCTAGAGATGACCGCGAGCAGTACTTC. Its translation: CSARDDREQYF. The rearrangement links TRBV20-1 to TRBJ2-7; D unclear. The germline V gene has CDR1 DFQATT and CDR2 SNEGSKA (reference sequence). There are 11 residues in the CDR3. V was cut by 0 bases and J by 6 bases, with 6 bases left in between.

This rearrangement joins TRBV28 to TRBJ1-1; perhaps TRBD1 as D (5 bases). With 2 bases removed from V and 8 bases from J, the gap between germline ends came to 15 bases. This CDR3 has 14 residues. From germline, CDR1 is MDHEN and CDR2 SYDVKM. The CDR3 region has the DNA TGTGCCAGCAGTTTAATGACTGGGGGGAGGGAAGCTTTCTTT. Protein product: CASSLMTGGREAFF.

This clonotype was observed a handful of times. The rearrangement uses TRBV10-3 and TRBJ1-1; 9 nucleotides match TRBD1. The CDR3 covers 14 residues. Germline lookup yields CDR1 ENHRY and CDR2 SYGVKD. The ends lost 6 bases at V and 4 bases at J; junction bases unmatched: 6. Here the CDR3 reads CAIRPGQGLTEAFF. The CDR3, as DNA: TGTGCCATCAGACCGGGACAGGGTCTCACTGAAGCTTTCTTT.

The rearrangement links TRBV11-1 to TRBJ2-2, with D possibly matching TRBD2 (6 bases). Trimming stripped 6 bases from V and 3 bases from J, with 14 bases between. CDR1 is SGHAT and CDR2 is FQDESV in the germline V gene (reference sequence). The CDR3 has 15 residues. CDR3 residues: CASRSSEGDTGELFF. The CDR3 coding sequence is TGTGCCAGCAGATCTAGCGAGGGTGACACCGGGGAGCTGTTTTTT.

This clonotype was seen a few times. The V call is TRBV29-1, the J call TRBJ1-5; 8 bases agree with TRBD1. The germline CDR1 and CDR2 sequences are SQVTM and ANQGSEA. CDR3 size: 14 residues. The junction had 4 bases not matched to a gene; V was cut back by 4 bases and J by 2 bases. The DNA for the CDR3 is TGCAGCGTTGGGACGGGACAGGGCAATCAGCCCCAGCATTTT. Its protein is CSVGTGQGNQPQHF.

In its sample, this clonotype was seen a few times. The V call is TRBV12-3 or TRBV12-4, the J call TRBJ1-4, with TRBD1 as a possible D gene (5 bases). V was cut by 5 bases and J by 5 bases, with 12 bases left in between. The CDR3 has 14 residues. The CDR3: CASSRDGGNEKLFF. In nucleotides, the CDR3 is TGTGCCAGCAGTCGGGACGGGGGGAATGAAAAACTGTTTTTT.

This clonotype came up many times. The CDR3 protein is CSVAGQGNTEAFF. CDR3 sequence (DNA): TGCAGCGTTGCGGGACAGGGTAATACTGAAGCTTTCTTT. V usage is TRBV29-1 and J usage is TRBJ1-1, with 9 nucleotides matching TRBD1. Germline V gene data show CDR1 as SQVTM and CDR2 as ANQGSEA. J lost 5 bases, V lost 4 bases, and 5 bases had no gene match. The CDR3 has 13 residues. The entire variable domain, with the rest obtained from reference TRBV29-1 and TRBJ1-1, is as follows: SAVISQKPSRDICQRGTSLTIQCQVDSQVTMMFWYRQQPGQSLTLIATANQGSEATYESGFVIDKFPISRPNLTFSTLTVSNMSPEDSSIYLCSVAGQGNTEAFFGQGTRLTVV.

This sequence joins TRBV20-1 and TRBJ2-2; 7 bases match TRBD1. V trimming: 3 bases; J trimming: 0 bases; junction bases outside the gene matches: 1. There are 14 residues in the CDR3. The V gene's germline CDR1 is DFQATT and CDR2 SNEGSKA (reference sequence). The chain's CDR3 is CSASGTANTGELFF. CDR3 bases: TGCAGTGCTAGTGGGACAGCGAACACCGGGGAGCTGTTTTTT.

This clonotype was counted many times. The chain combines TRBV15 with TRBJ2-5, with 9 nucleotides matching TRBD2. The germline CDR1 and CDR2 sequences are LNHNV and YYDKDF (reference sequence). V lost 1 base to trimming and J lost 5 bases; unmatched junction nucleotides: 11. The CDR3 has 17 residues. CDR3 residues: CATSRALAGSLGETQYF. CDR3 in DNA: TGTGCCACCAGCAGAGCCCTAGCGGGGTCCTTGGGGGAGACCCAGTACTTC.

In this sample, this clonotype turned up many times. The rearrangement joins TRBV20-1 to TRBJ1-5; TRBD1 matches 7 bases. Germline V lookup: CDR1 DFQATT, CDR2 SNEGSKA (reference sequence). This CDR3 spans 15 amino acids. Germline trimming cut 6 bases from V and 0 bases from J; bases unmatched to any gene: 8. CDR3 sequence: CSASSGGSSNQPQHF. Written as DNA, the CDR3 is TGCAGTGCGTCGTCAGGGGGAAGTAGCAATCAGCCCCAGCATTTT.

The table lists this clonotype with a few counts. The V and J genes are TRBV7-2 and TRBJ2-2, with D unresolved. CDR3 size: 17 residues. Germline V lookup: CDR1 SGHTA, CDR2 FQGNSA. Trimming cost V 0 bases and J 3 bases, with 14 bases left between them. The CDR3 region is CASSLAPENMYTGELFF. The CDR3 bases are TGTGCCAGCAGCTTAGCACCGGAGAATATGTACACCGGGGAGCTGTTTTTT.